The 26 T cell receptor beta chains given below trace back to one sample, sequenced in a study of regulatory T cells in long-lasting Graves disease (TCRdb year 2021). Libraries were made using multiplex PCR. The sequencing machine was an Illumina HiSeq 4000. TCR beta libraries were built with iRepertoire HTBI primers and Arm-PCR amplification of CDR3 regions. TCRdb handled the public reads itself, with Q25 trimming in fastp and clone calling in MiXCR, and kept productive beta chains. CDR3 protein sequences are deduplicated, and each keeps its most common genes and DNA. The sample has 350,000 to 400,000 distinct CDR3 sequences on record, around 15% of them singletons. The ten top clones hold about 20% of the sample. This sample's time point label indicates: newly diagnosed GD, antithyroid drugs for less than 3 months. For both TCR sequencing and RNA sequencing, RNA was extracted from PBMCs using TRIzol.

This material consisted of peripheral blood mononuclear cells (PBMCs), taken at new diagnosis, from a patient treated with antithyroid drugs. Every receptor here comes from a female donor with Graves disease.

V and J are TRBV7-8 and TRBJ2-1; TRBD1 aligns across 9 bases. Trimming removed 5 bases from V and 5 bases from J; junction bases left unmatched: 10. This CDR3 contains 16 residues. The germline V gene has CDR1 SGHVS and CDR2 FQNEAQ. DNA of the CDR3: TGTGCCAGCAGCAATCAAGGACAGGGGACACACAATGAGCAGTTCTTC. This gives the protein CASSNQGQGTHNEQFF.

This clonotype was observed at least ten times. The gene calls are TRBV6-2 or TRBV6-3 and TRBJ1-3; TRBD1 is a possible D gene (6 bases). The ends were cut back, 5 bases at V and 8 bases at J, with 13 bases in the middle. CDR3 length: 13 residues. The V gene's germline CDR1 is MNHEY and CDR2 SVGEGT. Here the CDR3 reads CASSEVQGHTIYF. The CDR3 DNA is TGTGCCAGCAGTGAAGTCCAGGGGCACACCATATATTTT.

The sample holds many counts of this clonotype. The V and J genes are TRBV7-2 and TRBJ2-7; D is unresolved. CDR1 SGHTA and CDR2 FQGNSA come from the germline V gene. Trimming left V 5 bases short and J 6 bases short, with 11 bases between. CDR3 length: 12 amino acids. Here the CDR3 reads CASSPALSEQYF. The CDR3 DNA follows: TGTGCCAGCAGCCCAGCCTTGTCCGAGCAGTACTTC.

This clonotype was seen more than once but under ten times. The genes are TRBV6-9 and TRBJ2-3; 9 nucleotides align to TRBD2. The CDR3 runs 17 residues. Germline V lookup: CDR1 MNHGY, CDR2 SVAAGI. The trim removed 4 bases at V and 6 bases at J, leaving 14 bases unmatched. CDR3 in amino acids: CASSFTGTSWMGDTQYF. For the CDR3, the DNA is TGTGCCAGCAGTTTTACAGGGACTAGCTGGATGGGTGATACGCAGTATTTT.

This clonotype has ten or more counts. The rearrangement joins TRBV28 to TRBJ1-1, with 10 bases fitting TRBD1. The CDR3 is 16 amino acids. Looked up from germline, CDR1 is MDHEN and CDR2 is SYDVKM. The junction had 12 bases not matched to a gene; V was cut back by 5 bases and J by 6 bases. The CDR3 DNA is TGTGCCAGCAGTGGACAGGGGGTCTTAAAAATGGCTGAAGCTTTCTTT. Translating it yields CASSGQGVLKMAEAFF.

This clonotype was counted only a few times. The DNA for the CDR3 is TGTGCCAGCAGACCTTTAGGGGGTGGTGGGACAGAAGCTTTCTTT. As protein: CASRPLGGGGTEAFF. The rearrangement links TRBV12-3 or TRBV12-4 to TRBJ1-1; tentatively, D is TRBD1 (6 bases). Between the trimmed V and J ends, which lost 6 bases and 8 bases, there was a span of 22 bases. The CDR3 consists of 15 residues.

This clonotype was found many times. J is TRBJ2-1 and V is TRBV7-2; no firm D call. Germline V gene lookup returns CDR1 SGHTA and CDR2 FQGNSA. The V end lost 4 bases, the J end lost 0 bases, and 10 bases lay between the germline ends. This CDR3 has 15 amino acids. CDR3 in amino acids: CASSSQVSSYNEQFF. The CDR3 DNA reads TGTGCCAGCAGCTCCCAGGTTAGCTCCTACAATGAGCAGTTCTTC.

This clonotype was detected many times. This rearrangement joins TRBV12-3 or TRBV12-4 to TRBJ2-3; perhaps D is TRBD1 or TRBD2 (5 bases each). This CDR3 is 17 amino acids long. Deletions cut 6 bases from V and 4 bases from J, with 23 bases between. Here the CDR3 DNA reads TGTGCCAGCAGCCCCCCCTTGGGGGAAGGAATTGCAGATACGCAGTATTTT. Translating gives CASSPPLGEGIADTQYF.

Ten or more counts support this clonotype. The CDR3 DNA reads TGTGCCACCAGTCGTGTGGTCAATGAGCAGTTCTTC. It specifies CATSRVVNEQFF. V is TRBV24-1 and J is TRBJ2-1; the D is unclear. CDR3 length equals 12 residues. CDR1 is KGHDR, CDR2 SFDVKD, per germline. V was cut by 6 bases and J by 6 bases, with 8 bases left in between.

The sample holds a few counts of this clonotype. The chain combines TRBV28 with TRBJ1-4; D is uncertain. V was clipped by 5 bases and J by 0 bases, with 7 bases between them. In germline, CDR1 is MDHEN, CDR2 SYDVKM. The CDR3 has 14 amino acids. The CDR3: CASSGVATNEKLFF. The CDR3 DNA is TGTGCCAGCAGTGGAGTTGCAACTAATGAAAAACTGTTTTTT.

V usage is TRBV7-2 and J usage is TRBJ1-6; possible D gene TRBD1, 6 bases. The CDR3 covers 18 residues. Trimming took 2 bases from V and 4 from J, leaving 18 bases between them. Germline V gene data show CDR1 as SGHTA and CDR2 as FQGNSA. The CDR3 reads CASSLLGAGQLYNSPLHF. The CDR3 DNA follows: TGTGCCAGCAGCTTACTTGGAGCAGGACAGCTTTATAATTCACCCCTCCACTTT.

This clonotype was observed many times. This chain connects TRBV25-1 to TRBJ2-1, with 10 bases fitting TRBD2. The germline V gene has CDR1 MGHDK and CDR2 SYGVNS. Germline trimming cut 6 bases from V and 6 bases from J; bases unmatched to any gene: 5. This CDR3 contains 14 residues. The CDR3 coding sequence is TGTGCCAGCAGGCAGCGGGGGGGCGGCAATGAGCAGTTCTTC. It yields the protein CASRQRGGGNEQFF.

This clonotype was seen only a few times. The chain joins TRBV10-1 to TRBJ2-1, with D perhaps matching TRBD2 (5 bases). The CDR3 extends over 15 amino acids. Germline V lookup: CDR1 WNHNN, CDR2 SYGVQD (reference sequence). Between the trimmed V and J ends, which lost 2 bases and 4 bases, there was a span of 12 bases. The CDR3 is CASSEGGGVYNEQFF. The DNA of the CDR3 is TGCGCCAGCAGTGAGGGCGGAGGAGTGTACAATGAGCAGTTCTTC.

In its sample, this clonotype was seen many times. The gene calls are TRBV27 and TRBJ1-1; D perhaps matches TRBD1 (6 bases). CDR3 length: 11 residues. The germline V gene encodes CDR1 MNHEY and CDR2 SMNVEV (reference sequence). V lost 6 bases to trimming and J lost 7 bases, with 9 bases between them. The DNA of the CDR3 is TGTGCCAGCAGGGGGGCAGTTGAAGCTTTCTTT. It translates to CASRGAVEAFF.

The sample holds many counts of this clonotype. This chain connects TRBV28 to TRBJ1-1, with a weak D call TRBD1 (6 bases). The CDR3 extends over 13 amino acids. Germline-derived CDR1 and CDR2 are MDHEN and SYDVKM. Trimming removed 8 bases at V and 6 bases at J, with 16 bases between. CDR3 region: CASGRGSPPEAFF. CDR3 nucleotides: TGTGCCAGCGGCAGGGGCAGTCCTCCTGAAGCTTTCTTT.

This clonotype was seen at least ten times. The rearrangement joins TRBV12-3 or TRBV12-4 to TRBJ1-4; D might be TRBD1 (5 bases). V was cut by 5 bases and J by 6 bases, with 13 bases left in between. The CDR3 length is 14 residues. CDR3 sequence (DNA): TGTGCCAGCAGTCGGACACGCTCGGATGAAAAACTGTTTTTT. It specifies CASSRTRSDEKLFF.

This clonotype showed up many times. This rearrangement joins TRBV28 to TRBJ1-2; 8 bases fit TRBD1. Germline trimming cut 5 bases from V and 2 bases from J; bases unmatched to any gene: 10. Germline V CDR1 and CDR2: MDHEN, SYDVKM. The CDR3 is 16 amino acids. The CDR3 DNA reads TGTGCCAGCAGTACAAACGGACAGGGAGTCAACTATGGCTACACCTTC. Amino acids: CASSTNGQGVNYGYTF.

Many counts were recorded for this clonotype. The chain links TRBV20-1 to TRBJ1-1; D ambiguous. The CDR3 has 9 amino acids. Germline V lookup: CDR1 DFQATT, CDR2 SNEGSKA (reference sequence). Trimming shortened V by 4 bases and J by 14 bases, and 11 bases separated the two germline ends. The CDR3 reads CSAIEWPFF. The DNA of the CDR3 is TGCAGTGCTATAGAGTGGCCCTTCTTT.

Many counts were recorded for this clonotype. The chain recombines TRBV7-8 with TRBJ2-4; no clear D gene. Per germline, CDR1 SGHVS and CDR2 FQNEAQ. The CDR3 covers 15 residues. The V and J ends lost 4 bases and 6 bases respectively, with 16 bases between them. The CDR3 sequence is CASSSEVEGINIQYF. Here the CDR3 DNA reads TGTGCCAGCAGCTCAGAGGTGGAAGGGATAAACATTCAGTACTTC. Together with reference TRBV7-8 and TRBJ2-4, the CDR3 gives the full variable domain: GAGVSQSPRYKVAKRGQDVALRCDPISGHVSLFWYQQALGQGPEFLTYFQNEAQLDKSGLPSDRFFAERPEGSVSTLKIQRTQQEDSAVYLCASSSEVEGINIQYFGAGTRLSVL.

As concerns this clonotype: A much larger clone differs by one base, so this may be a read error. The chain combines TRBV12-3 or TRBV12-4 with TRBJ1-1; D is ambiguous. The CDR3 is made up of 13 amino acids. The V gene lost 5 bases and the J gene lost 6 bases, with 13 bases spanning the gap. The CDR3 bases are TGTGCCAGCAGTCTCGCAAGGGATCCTGAAGCTTTCTTT. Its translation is CASSLARDPEAFF.

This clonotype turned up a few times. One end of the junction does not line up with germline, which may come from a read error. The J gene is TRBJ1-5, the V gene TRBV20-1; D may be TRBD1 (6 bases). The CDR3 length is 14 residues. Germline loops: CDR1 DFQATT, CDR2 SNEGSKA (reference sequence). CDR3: CSASPGDSDQPQHF. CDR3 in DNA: TGCAGTGCTAGTCCAGGGGATAGCGATCAGCCCCAGCATTTT.

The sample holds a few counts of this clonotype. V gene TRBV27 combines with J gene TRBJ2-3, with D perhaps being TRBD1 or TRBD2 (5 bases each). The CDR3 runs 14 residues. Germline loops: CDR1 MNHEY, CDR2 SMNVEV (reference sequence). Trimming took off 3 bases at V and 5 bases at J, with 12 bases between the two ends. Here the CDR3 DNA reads TGTGCCAGCAGTTTGGGGGTACTGGGAGATACGCAGTATTTT. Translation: CASSLGVLGDTQYF.

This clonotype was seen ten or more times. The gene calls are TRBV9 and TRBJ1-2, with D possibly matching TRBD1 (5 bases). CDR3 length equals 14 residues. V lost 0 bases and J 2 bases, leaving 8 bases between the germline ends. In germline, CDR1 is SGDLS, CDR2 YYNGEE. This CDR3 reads CASSVGQINYGYTF. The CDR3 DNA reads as TGTGCCAGCAGCGTAGGACAGATCAACTATGGCTACACCTTC.

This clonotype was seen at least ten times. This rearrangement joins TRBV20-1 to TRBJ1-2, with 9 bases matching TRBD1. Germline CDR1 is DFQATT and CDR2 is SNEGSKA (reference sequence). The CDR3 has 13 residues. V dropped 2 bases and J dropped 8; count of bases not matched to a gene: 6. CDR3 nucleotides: TGCAGTGCTAGACCACAGGGGGCGCGAGGCTACACCTTC. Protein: CSARPQGARGYTF.

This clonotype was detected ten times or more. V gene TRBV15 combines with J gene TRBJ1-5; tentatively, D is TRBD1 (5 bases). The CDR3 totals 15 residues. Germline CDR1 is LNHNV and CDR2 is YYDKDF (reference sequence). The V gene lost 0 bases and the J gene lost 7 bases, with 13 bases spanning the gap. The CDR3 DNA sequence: TGTGCCACCAGCAGAGACAGGGTCGGAGGACAGCCCCAGCATTTT. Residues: CATSRDRVGGQPQHF.

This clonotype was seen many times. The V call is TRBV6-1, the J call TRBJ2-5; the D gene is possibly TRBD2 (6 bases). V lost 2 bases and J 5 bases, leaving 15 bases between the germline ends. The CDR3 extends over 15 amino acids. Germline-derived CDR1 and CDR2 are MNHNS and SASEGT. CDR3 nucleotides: TGTGCCAGCAGTGAAACGGGGCTAGCGTGGGAGACCCAGTACTTC. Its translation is CASSETGLAWETQYF.